This T cell receptor (beta chain) was documented in a study of CD8 T cells in Susac syndrome. RNA amounts of about 0.5 to 1 ug underwent reverse transcription with random hexamers. TCRdb redid the calling of the immunoSEQ multiplex PCR reads with MiXCR, one entry per CDR3 protein. The repertoire consists of under 150,000 distinct CDR3 sequences, with over 90% occurring once and the leading ten covering 0.14%. This clonotype was observed once. The CDR3 spans 14 residues. Germline V gene sequence: CDR1 SNHLY, CDR2 FYNNEI. Trimming pared 6 bases from V and 9 bases from J, leaving 18 bases between. The chain joins TRBV2 to TRBJ2-1; possibly TRBD2 for D (5 bases). The TCR sequence derives from a human donor with Susac syndrome. Sequencing used CD4+ T cells from PBMCs. CDR3 DNA sequence: TGTGCCAGCAGCCCCACTAGTTCCCTAGGTGAGCAGTTCTTC. As protein: CASSPTSSLGEQFF.